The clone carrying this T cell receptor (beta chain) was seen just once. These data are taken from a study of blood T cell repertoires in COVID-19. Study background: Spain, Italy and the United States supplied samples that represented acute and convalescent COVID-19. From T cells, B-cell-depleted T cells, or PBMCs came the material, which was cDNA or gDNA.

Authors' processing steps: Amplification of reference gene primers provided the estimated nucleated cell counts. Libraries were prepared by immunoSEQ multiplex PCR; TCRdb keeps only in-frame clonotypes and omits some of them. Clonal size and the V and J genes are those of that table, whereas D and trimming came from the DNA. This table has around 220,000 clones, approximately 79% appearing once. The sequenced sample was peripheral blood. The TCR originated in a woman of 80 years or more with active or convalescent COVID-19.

The CDR3 protein is CASSHLTRGADNSPLHF. CDR3 DNA sequence: TGTGCCAGCAGCCACTTGACACGGGGAGCGGATAATTCACCCCTCCACTTT. The genes are TRBV3-1 (or the pseudogene TRBV3-2) and TRBJ1-6; D is unresolved. This CDR3 spans 17 amino acids. Germline CDR1 is LGHDT and CDR2 is YNNKEL (reference sequence). The V end lost 3 bases, the J end lost 5 bases, and 17 bases lay between the germline ends.